This T cell receptor (beta chain) originates from a study of blood T cell repertoires in COVID-19. The overall study: The United States, Italy and Spain were the sources of the acute and convalescent COVID-19 samples. The analysed material was cDNA or gDNA that came from T cells, B-cell-depleted T cells, or PBMCs.

Source study methods: How many nucleated cells were present was estimated from reference gene primer amplification. Profiled with immunoSEQ multiplex PCR; TCRdb holds only in-frame clones, not every one. Clonal size and the V and J genes are those of that table, whereas D and trimming came from the DNA. The repertoire consists of some 150,000 clones, with about 85% occurring once and the leading ten covering around 2.5%. Sequencing used peripheral blood. This sequence was found in a woman between 70 and 85 years old with acute or convalescent COVID-19.

The CDR3 DNA is TGTGCCAGCAGCTTCGGACTAGCGGGGGGGCAACGGGTTGGGAATGAGCAGTTCTTC. This sequence encodes CASSFGLAGGQRVGNEQFF. The chain recombines TRBV7-2 with TRBJ2-1, with 15 bases aligning to TRBD2. This CDR3 has 19 amino acids. Germline CDR1 reads SGHTA; CDR2 reads FQGNSA. V gave up 3 bases and J gave up 7 bases; unmatched junction bases: 13.